This is a list of T cell receptor beta chains from one sample in a study of T cell responses to AZD1222 COVID-19 vaccine. TCRdb keeps only in-frame clones here, not all; method: immunoSEQ multiplex PCR. Here the sample spans roughly 60,000 clones, around 80% being singletons. Sequences were derived from peripheral blood, sampled 28 days after the second AZD1222 dose. The receptors shown here come from an adult who received the AZD1222 COVID-19 vaccine. Both conserved end residues are part of each CDR3. A D gene is named only where the DNA matches it firmly. Where a row states a size, it is once, few, many or the class of an expanded clone; other rows omit it.

D,J,size,V,CDR3,DNA
NA,TRBJ2-7,NA,TRBV28,CASSFSGVAYEQYF,TGTGCCAGCAGTTTTTCAGGGGTTGCCTACGAGCAGTACTTC
TRBD1,TRBJ2-7,NA,TRBV7-2,CASSSDRAPRYEQYF,TGTGCCAGCAGCTCGGACAGGGCTCCTCGCTACGAGCAGTACTTC
TRBD2,TRBJ2-7,NA,TRBV4-3,CASSQVYVAGGNYEQYF,TGCGCCAGCAGCCAAGTCTACGTAGCGGGGGGTAATTACGAGCAGTACTTC
NA,TRBJ2-3,NA,TRBV27,CASSGHSGTDTQYF,TGTGCCAGCAGTGGACACTCAGGGACAGATACGCAGTATTTT
NA,TRBJ2-1,NA,TRBV27,CASSSRIAATEQFF,TGTGCCAGCAGTTCGCGAATTGCTGCAACGGAGCAGTTCTTC
TRBD2,TRBJ2-1,NA,TRBV9,CASTYERGKPNEQFF,TGTGCCAGCACGTACGAGCGGGGAAAACCCAATGAGCAGTTCTTC
TRBD2,TRBJ2-1,NA,TRBV13,CASSWGRGGGSNEQFF,TGTGCCAGCAGCTGGGGCCGCGGGGGAGGTAGCAATGAGCAGTTCTTC
NA,TRBJ1-6,NA,TRBV28,CASSPLGSPFSYNSPLHF,TGTGCCAGCAGCCCCTTGGGCAGCCCTTTCTCCTATAATTCACCCCTCCACTTT
NA,TRBJ2-7,NA,TRBV5-6,CASSWGVDEQYF,TGTGCCAGCAGCTGGGGTGTGGACGAGCAGTACTTC
TRBD1,TRBJ2-7,NA,TRBV11-3,CASSPGQPSSYEQYF,TGTGCCAGCAGCCCGGGACAGCCTAGCTCCTACGAGCAGTACTTC
NA,TRBJ1-2,NA,TRBV9,CASSTPNSGYTF,TGTGCCAGCAGCACCCCTAACTCGGGCTACACCTTC
TRBD1,TRBJ1-6,NA,TRBV7-6,CASSLVTGDFGSPLHF,TGTGCCAGCAGCTTAGTGACAGGGGACTTTGGTTCACCCCTCCACTTT
NA,TRBJ2-7,NA,TRBV5-6,CASRFADEQYF,TGTGCCAGCAGGTTCGCCGACGAGCAGTACTTC
NA,TRBJ2-5,NA,TRBV12-3/TRBV12-4,CASSFGPETQYF,TGTGCCAGCAGTTTCGGGCCGGAGACCCAGTACTTC
TRBD1,TRBJ1-4,NA,TRBV19,CASSVDRDDEKLFF,TGTGCCAGTAGTGTTGACAGGGATGACGAAAAACTGTTTTTT
NA,TRBJ1-2,NA,TRBV6-5,CASTPSRDSYGYTF,TGTGCCAGCACCCCCTCCCGGGACTCCTATGGCTACACCTTC
TRBD1,TRBJ2-7,NA,TRBV6-5,CASSRDRGNWLGQYF,TGTGCCAGCAGCCGGGACAGGGGCAACTGGTTGGGGCAGTACTTC
NA,TRBJ1-5,NA,TRBV6-1,CASSDLSPGRLNQPQHF,TGTGCCAGCAGTGACCTCTCCCCGGGACGGCTAAATCAGCCCCAGCATTTT
NA,TRBJ1-1,NA,TRBV10-3,CAISEREVYVDTEAFF,TGTGCCATCAGTGAAAGGGAGGTGTACGTCGACACTGAAGCTTTCTTT
NA,TRBJ1-5,NA,TRBV7-6,CASSPQGYREYSNQPQHF,TGTGCCAGCAGCCCACAGGGATATAGGGAGTATAGCAATCAGCCCCAGCATTTT
TRBD2,TRBJ2-3,NA,TRBV9,CASSDRTSGVQDTQYF,TGTGCCAGCAGCGACCGGACTAGCGGGGTTCAAGATACGCAGTATTTT
TRBD2,TRBJ2-7,NA,TRBV6-5,CASKASGVYEQYF,TGTGCCAGCAAGGCTAGCGGGGTCTACGAGCAGTACTTC
NA,TRBJ1-2,NA,TRBV5-8,CASSLGQTAYGYTF,TGTGCCAGCAGCTTGGGACAGACAGCTTATGGCTACACCTTC
TRBD1,TRBJ2-7,NA,TRBV11-3,CASSKYPGQFIPEQYF,TGTGCCAGCAGCAAGTACCCGGGACAGTTCATACCAGAGCAGTACTTC
TRBD2,TRBJ2-3,few,TRBV3-1/TRBV3-2,CASSLTSGNTDTQYF,TGTGCCAGCAGCCTGACTAGCGGAAACACAGATACGCAGTATTTT
TRBD1,TRBJ1-1,once,TRBV7-9,CASASPGQGEAFF,TGTGCCAGCGCGTCTCCGGGACAGGGTGAAGCTTTCTTT